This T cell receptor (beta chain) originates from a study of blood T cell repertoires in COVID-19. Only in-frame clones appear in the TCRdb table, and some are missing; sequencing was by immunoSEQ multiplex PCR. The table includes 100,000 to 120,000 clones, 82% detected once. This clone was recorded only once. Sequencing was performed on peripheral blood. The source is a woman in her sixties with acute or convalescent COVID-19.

The CDR3 DNA follows: TGTGCCAGCAGGGTGACTAGCGGGCCGCAGTTCTTC. This sequence encodes CASRVTSGPQFF. This chain connects TRBV7-2 to TRBJ2-1; 10 bases are shared with TRBD2. The CDR3 extends over 12 amino acids. Trimming cost V 6 bases and J 12 bases; bases outside gene matches: 5. CDR1 and CDR2 (germline): SGHTA, FQGNSA.